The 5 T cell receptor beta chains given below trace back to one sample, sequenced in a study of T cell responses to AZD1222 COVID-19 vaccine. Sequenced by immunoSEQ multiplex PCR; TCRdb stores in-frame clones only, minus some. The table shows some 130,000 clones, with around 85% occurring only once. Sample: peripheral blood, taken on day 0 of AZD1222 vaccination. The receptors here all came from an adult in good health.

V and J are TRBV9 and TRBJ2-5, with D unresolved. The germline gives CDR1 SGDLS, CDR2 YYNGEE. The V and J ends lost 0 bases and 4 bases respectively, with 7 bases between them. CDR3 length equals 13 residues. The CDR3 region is CASSVGWGETQYF. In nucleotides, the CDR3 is TGTGCCAGCAGCGTAGGGTGGGGAGAGACCCAGTACTTC.

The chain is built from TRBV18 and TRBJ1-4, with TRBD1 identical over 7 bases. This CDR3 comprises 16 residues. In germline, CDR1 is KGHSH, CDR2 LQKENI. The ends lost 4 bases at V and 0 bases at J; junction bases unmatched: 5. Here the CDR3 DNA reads TGTGCCAGCTCACGTAACAGGGGCTCAACTAATGAAAAACTGTTTTTT. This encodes CASSRNRGSTNEKLFF.

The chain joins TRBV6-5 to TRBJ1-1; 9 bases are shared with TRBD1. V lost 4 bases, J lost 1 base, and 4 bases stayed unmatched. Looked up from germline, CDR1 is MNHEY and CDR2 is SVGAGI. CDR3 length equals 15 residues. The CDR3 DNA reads TGTGCCAGCAGTTTCCTGGGACAGGGGAACACTGAAGCTTTCTTT. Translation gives CASSFLGQGNTEAFF.

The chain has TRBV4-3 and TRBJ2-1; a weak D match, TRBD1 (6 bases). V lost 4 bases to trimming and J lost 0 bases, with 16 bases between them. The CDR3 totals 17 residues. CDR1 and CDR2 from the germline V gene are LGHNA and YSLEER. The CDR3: CASSPGQTRSSYNEQFF. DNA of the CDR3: TGCGCCAGCAGCCCCGGACAGACCAGGAGCTCCTACAATGAGCAGTTCTTC.

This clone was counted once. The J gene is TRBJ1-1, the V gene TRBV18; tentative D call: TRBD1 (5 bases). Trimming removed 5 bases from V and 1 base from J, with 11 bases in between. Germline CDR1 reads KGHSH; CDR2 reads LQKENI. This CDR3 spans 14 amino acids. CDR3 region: CASSREQENTEAFF. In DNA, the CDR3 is TGTGCCAGCTCAAGGGAACAGGAGAACACTGAAGCTTTCTTT.